This is a list of T cell receptor beta chains from one sample in a study of blood T cell repertoires in COVID-19. Some clones are missing from TCRdb's copy, which holds only in-frame ones; the method was immunoSEQ multiplex PCR. The data hold approximately 270,000 clones, with nearly 90% observed a single time. The sample taken for sequencing was PBMCs or T cells enriched from blood (not recorded which). The receptor source for this set is a woman aged 60 to 75 who had recovered from COVID-19. Both conserved end residues are part of each CDR3. Each record gives: V gene, D gene, J gene, CDR3 length, clone size, CDR3 DNA, CDR3 protein. The D gene is left open where the match is weak. The listing skips clone size in some rows; elsewhere it reads once, few, many or a size class.

TRBV24-1	TRBD1	TRBJ1-5	14	.	TGTGCCACCAGTGATCCCCGGGACAGGGAGCCCCAGCATTTT	CATSDPRDREPQHF
TRBV3-1/TRBV3-2	.	TRBJ1-1	16	.	TGTGCCAGCAGCCCTCGACTCGGGACAATGAACACTGAAGCTTTCTTT	CASSPRLGTMNTEAFF
TRBV9	TRBD1	TRBJ1-2	14	.	TGTGCCAGCAGCGACCGGACAGGCCCCTATGGCTACACCTTC	CASSDRTGPYGYTF
TRBV27	TRBD1	TRBJ1-5	15	.	TGTGCCAGCAGGACAGGGGGGGCGGGCAATCAGCCCCAGCATTTT	CASRTGGAGNQPQHF
TRBV14	.	TRBJ2-3	14	.	TGTGCCAGCAGCCACGGAGGGGCCCCAGATACGCAGTATTTT	CASSHGGAPDTQYF
TRBV19	.	TRBJ2-7	15	.	TGTGCCAGTAGTATATCGGACACGAGTCTCTACGAGCAGTACTTC	CASSISDTSLYEQYF
TRBV10-3	.	TRBJ1-1	14	.	TGTGCCATCAAGGCGCAGGGGTTGAACACTGAAGCTTTCTTT	CAIKAQGLNTEAFF
TRBV3-1/TRBV3-2	TRBD2	TRBJ2-2	16	.	TGTGCCAGCAGCCAAGTCTGGGGACTAGGAGGCGGGGAGCTGTTTTTT	CASSQVWGLGGGELFF
TRBV11-2	.	TRBJ1-1	15	.	TGTGCCAGCAGCGCCTCTCAGGTCGGTAACTCTGAAGCTTTCTTT	CASSASQVGNSEAFF
TRBV30	.	TRBJ2-1	14	.	TGTGCCTGGAGCTTGGAGGGGATTAACAATGAGCAGTTCTTC	CAWSLEGINNEQFF
TRBV19	.	TRBJ1-1	14	.	TGTGCCAGTAGTATATTGACAGCGAACACTGAAGCTTTCTTT	CASSILTANTEAFF
TRBV7-8	TRBD1	TRBJ1-3	17	.	TGTGCCAGCAGCCCCAGGGGGTGGCGGGACCAAGAGGGGACCATATATTTT	CASSPRGWRDQEGTIYF
TRBV7-9	.	TRBJ1-1	14	.	TGTGCCAGCAGCTCCTCCTCCGGGTCCACTGAAGCTTTCTTT	CASSSSSGSTEAFF
TRBV30	TRBD2	TRBJ2-7	16	.	TGTGCCTGGAGCCCCCCCTACCAGCGGGAGTTCTACGAGCAGTACTTC	CAWSPPYQREFYEQYF
TRBV5-1	.	TRBJ2-3	16	.	TGCGCCAGCAGCTTGGGCGGAGGGTTTGGCACAGATACGCAGTATTTT	CASSLGGGFGTDTQYF
TRBV4-2	TRBD2	TRBJ2-1	15	.	TGTGCCAGCAGCCCTGGACTAGCGGGAGACAATGAGCAGTTCTTC	CASSPGLAGDNEQFF
TRBV4-1	.	TRBJ2-6	15	.	TGCGCCAGCAGCCAAGCAGGGGTTGGGGCCAACGTCCTGACTTTC	CASSQAGVGANVLTF
TRBV2	.	TRBJ2-1	12	.	TGTGCCAGCAGTGGACAGGCGGATGAGCAGTTCTTC	CASSGQADEQFF
TRBV18	TRBD1	TRBJ1-1	17	.	TGTGCCAGCTCCCCCCCCCGGACAGGGCCCGAGAACACTGAAGCTTTCTTT	CASSPPRTGPENTEAFF
TRBV4-1	.	TRBJ2-7	15	.	TGCGCCAGCAGCCAGACAGGAAGAAGCTCCTACGAGCAGTACTTC	CASSQTGRSSYEQYF
TRBV3-1/TRBV3-2	.	TRBJ2-3	15	few	TGTGCCAGCAGCCAAGCGGACAGCCACACAGATACGCAGTATTTT	CASSQADSHTDTQYF
TRBV7-6	TRBD2	TRBJ2-7	16	.	TGTGCCAGCAGCTTAGGGACTAGCGGAGGAGGCTACGAGCAGTACTTC	CASSLGTSGGGYEQYF
TRBV3-1/TRBV3-2	TRBD1	TRBJ2-5	16	.	TGTGCCAGCAGCCAAGACCAAGGACAGGATGGCGAGACCCAGTACTTC	CASSQDQGQDGETQYF
TRBV5-8	.	TRBJ2-5	12	few	TGTGCCAGCAGCCTGGTGAGAGAGACCCAGTACTTC	CASSLVRETQYF
TRBV27	TRBD2	TRBJ2-2	15	.	TGTGCCAGCAGTTTTAAGCGGGGGGCCACCGGGGAGCTGTTTTTT	CASSFKRGATGELFF
TRBV7-3	TRBD2	TRBJ2-2	14	.	TGTGCCAGCAGAGCCGGGACTAGAGCCGGGGAGCTGTTTTTT	CASRAGTRAGELFF
TRBV7-9	.	TRBJ1-5	11	.	TGTGCCAGCATACGGAATCAGCCCCAGCATTTT	CASIRNQPQHF
TRBV10-3	.	TRBJ2-5	14	.	TGTGCCATCAGGGCAGGGTATGGGCAAGAGACCCAGTACTTC	CAIRAGYGQETQYF
TRBV28	.	TRBJ2-3	13	.	TGTGCCAGCAGTTTAGGGCGGGGTAATACGCAGTATTTT	CASSLGRGNTQYF
TRBV7-9	TRBD1	TRBJ2-7	13	.	TGTGCCAGCAGCCCGGGACAGCCATACGAGCAGTACTTC	CASSPGQPYEQYF
TRBV24-1	TRBD2	TRBJ2-3	16	.	TGTGCCACCAGGGAAGCGGGGGGGTCAAGCACAGATACGCAGTATTTT	CATREAGGSSTDTQYF
TRBV14	.	TRBJ1-5	15	.	TGTGCCAGCAGCCAGGGAACAGGTATTAATCAGCCCCAGCATTTT	CASSQGTGINQPQHF
TRBV18	.	TRBJ1-5	14	.	TGTGCCAGCTCACCCGACAGCCGCAATCAGCCCCAGCATTTT	CASSPDSRNQPQHF
TRBV7-3	.	TRBJ1-6	16	.	TGTGCCAGCAGCTTATATGAGGTATCCCATAATTCACCCCTCCACTTT	CASSLYEVSHNSPLHF
TRBV19	.	TRBJ2-2	14	.	TGTGCCAGTAGTATGACTAGGAACACCGGGGAGCTGTTTTTT	CASSMTRNTGELFF
TRBV2	TRBD1	TRBJ1-2	14	once	TGTGCCAGCGTTGGGACGACAGGGGGCATTGGCTACACCTTC	CASVGTTGGIGYTF
TRBV4-2	TRBD2	TRBJ2-5	17	.	TGTGCCAGCAGCCAATACTGGACTAGCGGGCGCCCGGAGACCCAGTACTTC	CASSQYWTSGRPETQYF